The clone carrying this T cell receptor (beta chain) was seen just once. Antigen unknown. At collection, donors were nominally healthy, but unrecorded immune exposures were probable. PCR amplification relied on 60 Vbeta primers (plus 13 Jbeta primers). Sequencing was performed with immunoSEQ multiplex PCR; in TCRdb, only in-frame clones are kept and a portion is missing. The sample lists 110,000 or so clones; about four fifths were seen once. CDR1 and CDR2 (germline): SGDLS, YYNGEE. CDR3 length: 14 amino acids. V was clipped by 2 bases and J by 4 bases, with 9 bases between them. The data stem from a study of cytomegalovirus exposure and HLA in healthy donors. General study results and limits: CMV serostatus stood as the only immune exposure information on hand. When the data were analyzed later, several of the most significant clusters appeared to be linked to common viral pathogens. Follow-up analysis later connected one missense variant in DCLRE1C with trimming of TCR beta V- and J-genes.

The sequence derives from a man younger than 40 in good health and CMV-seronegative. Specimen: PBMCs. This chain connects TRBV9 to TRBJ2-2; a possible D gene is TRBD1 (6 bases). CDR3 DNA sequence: TGTGCCAGCAGCGTGATACAGGGCACCGGGGAGCTGTTTTTT. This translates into CASSVIQGTGELFF.